The entry that follows covers one T cell receptor beta chain sequence. The antigen remains unidentified. This specimen belongs to a study of cytomegalovirus exposure and HLA in healthy donors. Study-wide results and limits: There was a cluster of highly shared sequence variants that was likely a sequencing artifact.

Germline assignment: CDR1 KGHSY and CDR2 FQNENV. Losses at the gene ends were 2 bases for V and 0 bases for J; bases not matched to a gene: 13. This CDR3 has 19 amino acids. 60 Vbeta and 13 Jbeta primers were used in PCR. Under the authors' procedure: Tens of millions of unique TCR beta chains, roughly 10 million shared, were counted in a later analysis. The table came from immunoSEQ multiplex PCR; TCRdb's copy has only in-frame clones and leaves some out. The V and J calls and clone size come from that table; D and trimming were worked out from the DNA. The data hold 120,000 or so clones, with roughly 71% observed a single time.

The clonotype comes from a woman aged 45-59 years in good health and CMV-seropositive. The rearrangement links TRBV16 to TRBJ2-1; 7 bases agree with TRBD1. What was sequenced was PBMCs. CDR3 nucleotide sequence: TGTGCCAGCAGCCAAGAGGAGACAGGGCTACCTAGCTCCTACAATGAGCAGTTCTTC. Protein sequence: CASSQEETGLPSSYNEQFF.